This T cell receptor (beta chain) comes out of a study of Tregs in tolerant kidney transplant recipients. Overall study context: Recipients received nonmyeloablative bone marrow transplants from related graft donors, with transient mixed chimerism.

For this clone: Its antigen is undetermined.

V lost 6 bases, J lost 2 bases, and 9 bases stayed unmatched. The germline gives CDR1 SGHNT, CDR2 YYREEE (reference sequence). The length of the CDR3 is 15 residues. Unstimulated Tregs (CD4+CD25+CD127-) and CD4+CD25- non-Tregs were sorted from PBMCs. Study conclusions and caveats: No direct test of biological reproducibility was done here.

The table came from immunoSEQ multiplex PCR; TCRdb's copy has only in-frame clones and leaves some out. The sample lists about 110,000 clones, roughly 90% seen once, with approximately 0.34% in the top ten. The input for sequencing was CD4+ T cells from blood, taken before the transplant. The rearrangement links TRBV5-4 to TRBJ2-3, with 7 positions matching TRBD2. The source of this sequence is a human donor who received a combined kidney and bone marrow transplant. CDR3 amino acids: CASMVSSGFTDTQYF. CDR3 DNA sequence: TGTGCCAGCATGGTGTCTAGCGGTTTCACAGATACGCAGTATTTT. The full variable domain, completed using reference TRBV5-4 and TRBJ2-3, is ETGVTQSPTHLIKTRGQQVTLRCSSQSGHNTVSWYQQALGQGPQFIFQYYREEENGRGNFPPRFSGLQFPNYSSELNVNALELDDSALYLCASMVSSGFTDTQYFGPGTRLTVL.